The rows below give T cell receptor beta chains drawn from one sample of a study of cytomegalovirus exposure and HLA in healthy donors. Some clones are missing from TCRdb's copy, which holds only in-frame ones; the method was immunoSEQ multiplex PCR. Of approximately 170,000 clones detected, roughly three quarters appear once; the ten largest clones hold about 4.5%. Material for sequencing was PBMCs. Receptors originate from a young man in good health and CMV-seropositive. Both conserved end residues are part of each CDR3. D genes are given only for firm matches. A clone size is listed for some rows: how often the clone was seen (once, few, many), or a class if it is expanded.

V gene	J gene	clone size	D gene	CDR3 DNA	CDR3 protein
TRBV7-2	TRBJ1-4	-	TRBD1	TGTGCCAGCAGCTTGACAGGGTGGAGTGAAAAACTGTTTTTT	CASSLTGWSEKLFF
TRBV7-2	TRBJ1-5	-	TRBD1	TGTGCCAGCAGCTGGTCGGCAGGGGGCTATCAGCCCCAGCATTTT	CASSWSAGGYQPQHF
TRBV4-2	TRBJ1-3	-	TRBD1	TGTGCCAGCAGCCAGGCTCCGGAGGGGGCTGGGGGAAACACCATATATTTT	CASSQAPEGAGGNTIYF
TRBV28	TRBJ2-6	once	TRBD1	TGTGCCAGCAGTGACCGACAGGGCGTGCGCGTCCTGACTTTC	CASSDRQGVRVLTF
TRBV27	TRBJ2-1	-	-	TGTGCCAGCAGAGAGGACACGTCAATTTACAATGAGCAGTTCTTC	CASREDTSIYNEQFF
TRBV2	TRBJ1-5	-	-	TGTGCCAGCAGTGAATTCAGGGAGGATCAGCCCCAGCATTTT	CASSEFREDQPQHF
TRBV14	TRBJ1-2	few	-	TGTGCCAGCAGCCTTCTCAGGACTGTCAACTATGGCTACACCTTC	CASSLLRTVNYGYTF
TRBV10-3	TRBJ2-5	-	TRBD2	TGTGCCATCAGTAGTCCGGGACTACAAGAGACCCAGTACTTC	CAISSPGLQETQYF
TRBV27	TRBJ2-2	-	-	TGTGCCAGCACCCAAAGGGTCGCGGAGGCGAACACCGGGGAGCTGTTTTTT	CASTQRVAEANTGELFF
TRBV6-1	TRBJ2-2	-	-	TGTGCCAGCAGCGGGGAGACCACCGGGGAGCTGTTTTTT	CASSGETTGELFF